This T cell receptor (beta chain) was documented in a study of control samples from healthy donors and cancer patients. The repertoire was sequenced with immunoSEQ multiplex PCR; TCRdb's copy has only in-frame clones and lacks some. Of over 100,000 clones listed, around 88% are singletons. CDR3 length: 17 residues. After removal of 4 bases from V and 2 bases from J, the junction contained 11 bases not matched to a gene. CDR1 LNHDA and CDR2 SQIVND come from the germline V gene (reference sequence). This chain connects TRBV19 to TRBJ2-4; TRBD1 matches 7 bases. This TCR was sampled from a woman aged 45 to 65 in good health. The specimen was blood. CDR3 residues: CASSTGGTGETKNIQYF. The CDR3 DNA reads as TGTGCCAGTAGTACTGGTGGCACAGGGGAGACCAAAAACATTCAGTACTTC. Complete variable domain (other parts from reference TRBV19 and TRBJ2-4): DGGITQSPKYLFRKEGQNVTLSCEQNLNHDAMYWYRQDPGQGLRLIYYSQIVNDFQKGDIAEGYSVSREKKESFPLTVTSAQKNPTAFYLCASSTGGTGETKNIQYFGAGTRLSVL.